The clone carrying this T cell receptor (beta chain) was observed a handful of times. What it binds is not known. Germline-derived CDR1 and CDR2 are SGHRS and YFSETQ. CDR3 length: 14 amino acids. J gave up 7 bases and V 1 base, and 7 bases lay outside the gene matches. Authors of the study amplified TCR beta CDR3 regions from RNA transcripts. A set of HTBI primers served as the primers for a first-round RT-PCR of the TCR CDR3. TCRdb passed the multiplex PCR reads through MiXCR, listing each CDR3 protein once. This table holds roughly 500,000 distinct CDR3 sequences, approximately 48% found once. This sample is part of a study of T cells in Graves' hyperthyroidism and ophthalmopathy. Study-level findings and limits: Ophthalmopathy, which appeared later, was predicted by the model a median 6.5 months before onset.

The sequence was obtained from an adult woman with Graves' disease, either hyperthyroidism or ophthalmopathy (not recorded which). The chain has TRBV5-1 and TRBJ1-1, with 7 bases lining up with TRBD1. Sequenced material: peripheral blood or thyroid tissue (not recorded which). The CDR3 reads CASSLNSWTGEAFF. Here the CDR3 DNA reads TGCGCCAGCAGCTTGAACTCTTGGACAGGTGAAGCTTTCTTT.